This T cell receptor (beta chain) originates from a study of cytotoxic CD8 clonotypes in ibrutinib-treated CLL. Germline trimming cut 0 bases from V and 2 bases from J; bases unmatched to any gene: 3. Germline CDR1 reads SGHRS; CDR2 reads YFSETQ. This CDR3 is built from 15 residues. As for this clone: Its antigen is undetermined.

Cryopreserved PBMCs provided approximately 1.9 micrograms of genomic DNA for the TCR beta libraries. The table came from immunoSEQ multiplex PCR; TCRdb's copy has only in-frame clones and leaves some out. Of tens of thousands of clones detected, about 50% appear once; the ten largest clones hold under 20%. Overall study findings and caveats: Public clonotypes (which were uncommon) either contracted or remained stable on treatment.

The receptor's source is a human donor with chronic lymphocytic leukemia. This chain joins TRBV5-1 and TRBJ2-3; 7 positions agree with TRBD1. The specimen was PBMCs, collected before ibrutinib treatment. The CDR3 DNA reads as TGCGCCAGCAGCTTGGGGGGACAGTACACAGATACGCAGTATTTT. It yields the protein CASSLGGQYTDTQYF.